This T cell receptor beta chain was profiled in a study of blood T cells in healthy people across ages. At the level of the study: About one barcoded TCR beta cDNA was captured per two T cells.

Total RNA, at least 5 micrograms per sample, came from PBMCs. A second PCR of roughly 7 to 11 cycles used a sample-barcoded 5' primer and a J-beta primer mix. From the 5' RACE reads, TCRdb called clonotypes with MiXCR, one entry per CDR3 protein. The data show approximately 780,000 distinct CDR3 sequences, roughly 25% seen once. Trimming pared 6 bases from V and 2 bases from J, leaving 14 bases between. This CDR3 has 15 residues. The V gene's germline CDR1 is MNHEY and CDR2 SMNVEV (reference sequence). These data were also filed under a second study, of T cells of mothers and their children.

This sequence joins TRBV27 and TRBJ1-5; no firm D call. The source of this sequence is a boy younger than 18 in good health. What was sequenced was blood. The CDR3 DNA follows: TGTGCCAGCAGCCAAAAAGTCCCTGGCAATCAGCCCCAGCATTTT. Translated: CASSQKVPGNQPQHF.